Each of the 25 T cell receptor beta chains below was sequenced from the same sample in a study of T cell responses to AZD1222 COVID-19 vaccine. This table comes from immunoSEQ multiplex PCR, and its TCRdb copy is limited to in-frame clones, with some not included. The sample shows some 97,000 clones, around 89% of them seen only once. Sequenced material: peripheral blood, taken on day 0 of AZD1222 vaccination. The source is an adult in good health.

The chain joins TRBV9 to TRBJ2-7; 8 bases fit TRBD2. Germline CDR1 is SGDLS and CDR2 is YYNGEE. The CDR3 sequence is 13 residues long. V shed 4 bases and J 4 bases; nucleotides not matched to a gene: 4. Here the CDR3 reads CASSPGLGYEQYF. For the CDR3, the DNA is TGTGCCAGCAGCCCGGGACTAGGGTACGAGCAGTACTTC.

The genes are TRBV20-1 and TRBJ2-5, with D perhaps matching TRBD2 (5 bases). Looked up from germline, CDR1 is DFQATT and CDR2 is SNEGSKA (reference sequence). V gave up 3 bases and J gave up 2 bases, with 13 bases separating them. The CDR3 has 14 amino acids. CDR3 sequence (DNA): TGCAGTGCTAGTACGTGGGAGCGGCAAGAGACCCAGTACTTC. Translation: CSASTWERQETQYF.

The chain carries TRBV19 and TRBJ1-1; D ambiguous. The V gene lost 8 bases and the J gene lost 1 base, with 5 bases spanning the gap. Germline CDR1 reads LNHDA; CDR2 reads SQIVND (reference sequence). This CDR3 has 11 residues. The CDR3, as DNA: TGTGCCAGTCTCAAGAACACTGAAGCTTTCTTT. Translation gives CASLKNTEAFF.

The chain's CDR3 is CASSGGENTGELFF. Written as DNA, the CDR3 is TGTGCCAGCAGTGGAGGGGAGAACACCGGGGAGCTGTTTTTT. This chain joins TRBV2 and TRBJ2-2; D tentatively reads TRBD1 or TRBD2 (5 bases each). V gave up 4 bases and J gave up 1 base, with 7 bases separating them. This CDR3 has 14 residues. The germline V gene has CDR1 SNHLY and CDR2 FYNNEI.

The chain joins TRBV29-1 to TRBJ2-1; TRBD2 aligns across 10 bases. Germline-derived CDR1 and CDR2 are SQVTM and ANQGSEA. The CDR3 has 14 residues. V shed 3 bases, J shed 4 bases, and the junction held 3 bases outside the gene matches. CDR3 nucleotide sequence: TGCAGCGTTGAGAGCGGGAGGGCTTACAATGAGCAGTTCTTC. Translated: CSVESGRAYNEQFF.

V gene TRBV4-1 combines with J gene TRBJ2-7, with TRBD1 identical over 7 bases. V lost 2 bases to trimming and J lost 2 bases; unmatched junction nucleotides: 0. The CDR3 has 13 residues. Germline V gene data show CDR1 as MGHRA and CDR2 as YSYEKL. CDR3 sequence reads: CASSQQGAYEQYF. The CDR3 region has the DNA TGCGCCAGCAGCCAACAGGGGGCCTACGAGCAGTACTTC.

This rearrangement joins TRBV9 to TRBJ1-2; the D gene is possibly TRBD1 (6 bases). Germline V gives CDR1 SGDLS, CDR2 YYNGEE. Trimming stripped 0 bases from V and 6 bases from J, with 9 bases between. This CDR3 is 13 amino acids long. The DNA for the CDR3 is TGTGCCAGCAGCGTAGGACAGGTTGATGGCTACACCTTC. It specifies CASSVGQVDGYTF.

The V and J genes are TRBV19 and TRBJ1-1, with D hard to call. CDR3 length equals 13 residues. The germline gives CDR1 LNHDA, CDR2 SQIVND (reference sequence). Trimming removed 2 bases at V and 6 bases at J, with 10 bases between. The CDR3 DNA reads TGTGCCAGTAGTATATATCAGGTTGCTGAAGCTTTCTTT. It encodes CASSIYQVAEAFF.

The chain is built from TRBV19 and TRBJ1-2; no firm D call. The CDR3 covers 14 residues. Looked up from germline, CDR1 is LNHDA and CDR2 is SQIVND (reference sequence). V shed 5 bases and J shed 0 bases, with 10 bases lying between them. The DNA for the CDR3 is TGTGCCAGTAGTCGAGGGCTGACTAACTATGGCTACACCTTC. Translated: CASSRGLTNYGYTF.

The J gene is TRBJ1-4, the V gene TRBV2, with D uncertain. Germline V CDR1 and CDR2: SNHLY, FYNNEI. The V end lost 7 bases, the J end lost 3 bases, and 18 bases lay between the germline ends. The CDR3 contains 16 residues. CDR3 in amino acids: CASTPDRQVANEKLFF. In nucleotides, the CDR3 is TGTGCCAGCACCCCAGATCGACAAGTGGCTAATGAAAAACTGTTTTTT.

The J gene is TRBJ1-5, the V gene TRBV3-1 (or the pseudogene TRBV3-2); D call uncertain. From germline, CDR1 is LGHDT and CDR2 YNNKEL (reference sequence). This CDR3 region has 16 residues. V lost 4 bases and J lost 0, with 13 bases in between. CDR3 in DNA: TGTGCCAGCAGCCCCCCCCGGGGTTATAGCAATCAGCCCCAGCATTTT. Its protein product is CASSPPRGYSNQPQHF.

The rearrangement links TRBV27 to TRBJ2-2, with D unclear. V lost 3 bases, J lost 1 base, and 9 bases lay in between. This CDR3 is built from 15 residues. CDR1 and CDR2 from the germline V gene are MNHEY and SMNVEV (reference sequence). The CDR3 protein is CASSFIPMNTGELFF. CDR3 coding DNA: TGTGCCAGCAGTTTCATTCCCATGAACACCGGGGAGCTGTTTTTT.

The rearrangement links TRBV19 to TRBJ1-4; TRBD1 aligns across 7 bases. Trimming at V came to 3 bases and at J to 5 bases, leaving 6 bases not matched to a gene. Germline values: CDR1 LNHDA, CDR2 SQIVND (reference sequence). CDR3 length: 15 amino acids. The CDR3 loop reads CASSIQRDRNEKLFF. Written as DNA, the CDR3 is TGTGCCAGTAGTATCCAGCGGGACAGAAATGAAAAACTGTTTTTT.

CDR3 DNA: TGTGCCAGCAGTATAAGAGGATTCTACGAGCAGTACTTC. Translated: CASSIRGFYEQYF. The gene calls are TRBV6-5 and TRBJ2-7; D remains ambiguous. Germline V gene sequence: CDR1 MNHEY, CDR2 SVGAGI. Trimming stripped 5 bases from V and 3 bases from J, with 11 bases between. The CDR3 consists of 13 residues.

The sample holds a few counts of this clone. This chain's CDR3 is CASSPRDRGVGYGYTF. The CDR3 nucleotides read TGTGCCAGCAGCCCCCGGGACAGGGGGGTAGGGTATGGCTACACCTTC. This chain connects TRBV7-9 to TRBJ1-2, with TRBD1 identical over 11 bases. Trimming removed 5 bases from V and 5 bases from J; junction bases left unmatched: 10. The CDR3 runs 16 residues. From germline, CDR1 is SEHNR and CDR2 FQNEAQ (reference sequence).

To note about this clone: At the DNA level, this CDR3 is encoded by other sequences in the same sample as well. This sequence joins TRBV18 and TRBJ2-3; D is ambiguous. Germline-derived CDR1 and CDR2 are KGHSH and LQKENI. The CDR3 sequence is 12 residues long. V was cut by 3 bases and J by 2 bases, with 3 bases left in between. CDR3 DNA: TGTGCCAGCTCACCCACCACAGATACGCAGTATTTT. It yields the protein CASSPTTDTQYF.

This chain connects TRBV30 to TRBJ1-3; no clear D gene. With 5 bases removed from V and 4 bases from J, the gap between germline ends came to 9 bases. This CDR3 comprises 12 residues. The germline CDR1 and CDR2 sequences are GTSNPN and SVGIG (reference sequence). CDR3 amino acids: CAWAVSGNTIYF. CDR3 sequence (DNA): TGTGCCTGGGCTGTATCCGGAAACACCATATATTTT.

This clone appeared once. The V call is TRBV5-4, the J call TRBJ2-7; TRBD2 aligns across 10 bases. Trimming took 0 bases from V and 3 from J; bases not matched to a gene: 6. Germline CDR1 SGHNT, CDR2 YYREEE (reference sequence). There are 16 residues in the CDR3. CDR3 nucleotide sequence: TGTGCCAGCAGCTTGGAACTAGCGGGAATTCACTACGAGCAGTACTTC. Protein sequence: CASSLELAGIHYEQYF.

V usage is TRBV20-1 and J usage is TRBJ2-7; 10 nucleotides align to TRBD2. The CDR3 runs to 13 residues. The V gene's germline CDR1 is DFQATT and CDR2 SNEGSKA (reference sequence). After removal of 3 bases from V and 5 bases from J, the junction contained 4 bases not matched to a gene. Here the CDR3 DNA reads TGCAGTGCTAGTAGCGGGAGGCCCGACGAGCAGTACTTC. This codes for CSASSGRPDEQYF.

The rearrangement links TRBV9 to TRBJ2-1; TRBD2 aligns across 7 bases. From germline, CDR1 is SGDLS and CDR2 YYNGEE. This CDR3 contains 15 residues. Trimming at V came to 3 bases and at J to 8 bases, leaving 11 bases not matched to a gene. The CDR3 nucleotides are TGTGCCAGCAGCGCCCGGGACTATCGGGGTTATGAGCAGTTCTTC. It codes for CASSARDYRGYEQFF.

This chain joins TRBV30 and TRBJ1-1; 7 bases line up with TRBD1. The CDR3 contains 12 residues. Germline V gene lookup returns CDR1 GTSNPN and CDR2 SVGIG (reference sequence). V trimming: 5 bases; J trimming: 4 bases; junction bases outside the gene matches: 4. The CDR3 loop reads CAWSDRATEAFF. The CDR3 region has the DNA TGTGCCTGGTCCGACAGGGCCACTGAAGCTTTCTTT.

V gene TRBV7-9 combines with J gene TRBJ1-5, with 9 bases fitting TRBD1. The CDR3 contains 15 residues. The J segment lost 6 bases and the V segment lost 5 bases, leaving 8 bases of the junction unmatched. Germline CDR1 reads SEHNR; CDR2 reads FQNEAQ (reference sequence). The CDR3 coding sequence is TGTGCCAGCAGCCCGGGACAGGGTATCAGTCAGCCCCAGCATTTT. Its translation: CASSPGQGISQPQHF.

The chain combines TRBV6-5 with TRBJ2-1, with D maybe TRBD2 (6 bases). The CDR3 runs to 15 residues. Germline CDR1 reads MNHEY; CDR2 reads SVGAGI. V lost 8 bases, J lost 6 bases, and 20 bases lay in between. The CDR3 DNA reads as TGTGCCAGCCGAGGGGCGGGCCGGGGAGGCAATGAGCAGTTCTTC. It codes for CASRGAGRGGNEQFF.

This clone was seen a single time. The gene calls are TRBV10-3 and TRBJ1-3, with TRBD1 as a possible D gene (5 bases). The CDR3 is made up of 13 amino acids. In germline, CDR1 is ENHRY, CDR2 SYGVKD. Trimming removed 10 bases from V and 4 bases from J, with 14 bases in between. In DNA form, the CDR3 reads TGTGCCAGCAAGTCCAGGGAAGGAAACACCATATATTTT. Encoded protein: CASKSREGNTIYF.

This clone occurred a few times. The chain couples TRBV6-5 to TRBJ1-5; D is ambiguous. V lost 7 bases and J lost 0, with 13 bases in between. In germline, CDR1 is MNHEY, CDR2 SVGAGI. The CDR3 runs to 15 residues. The CDR3 is CASNLQTYSNQPQHF. The CDR3 region has the DNA TGTGCCAGCAATTTACAGACCTATAGCAATCAGCCCCAGCATTTT.